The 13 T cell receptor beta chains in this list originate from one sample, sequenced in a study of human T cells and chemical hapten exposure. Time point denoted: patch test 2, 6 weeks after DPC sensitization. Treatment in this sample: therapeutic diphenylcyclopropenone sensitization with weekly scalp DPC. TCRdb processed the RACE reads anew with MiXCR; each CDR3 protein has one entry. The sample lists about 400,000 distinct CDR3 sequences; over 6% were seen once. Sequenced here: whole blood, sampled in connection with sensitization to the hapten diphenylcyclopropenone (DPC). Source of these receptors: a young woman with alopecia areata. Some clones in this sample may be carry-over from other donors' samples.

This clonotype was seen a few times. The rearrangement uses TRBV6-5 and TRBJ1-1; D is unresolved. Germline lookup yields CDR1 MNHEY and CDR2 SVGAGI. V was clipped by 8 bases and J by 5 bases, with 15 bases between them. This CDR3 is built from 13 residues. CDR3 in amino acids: CASGRISWTEAFF. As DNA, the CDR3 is TGTGCCAGCGGTCGGATTTCTTGGACTGAAGCTTTCTTT.

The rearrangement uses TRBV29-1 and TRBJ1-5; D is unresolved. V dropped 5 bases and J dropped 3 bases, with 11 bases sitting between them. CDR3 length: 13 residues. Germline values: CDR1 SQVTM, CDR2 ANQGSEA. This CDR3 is CSVLPALNQPQHF. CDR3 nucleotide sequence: TGCAGCGTTTTACCGGCCCTCAATCAGCCCCAGCATTTT.

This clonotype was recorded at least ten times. The CDR3 DNA reads TGTGCCAGCCGTCGAACCGGGCTCGGGAACTACAATGAGCAGTTCTTC. Protein: CASRRTGLGNYNEQFF. The V call is TRBV12-3 or TRBV12-4, the J call TRBJ2-1; possibly TRBD2 for D (5 bases). The CDR3 has 16 amino acids. V gave up 8 bases and J gave up 3 bases, with 20 bases separating them.

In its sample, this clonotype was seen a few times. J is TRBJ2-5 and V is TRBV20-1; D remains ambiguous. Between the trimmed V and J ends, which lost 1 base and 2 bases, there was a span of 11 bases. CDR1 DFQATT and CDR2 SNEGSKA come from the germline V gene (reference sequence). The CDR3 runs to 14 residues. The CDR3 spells CSARVKAGQETQYF. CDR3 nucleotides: TGCAGTGCTAGAGTGAAAGCAGGACAAGAGACCCAGTACTTC.

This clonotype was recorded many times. The CDR3 reads CSAPELYGYTF. Here the CDR3 DNA reads TGCAGTGCTCCCGAGCTCTATGGCTACACCTTC. The chain carries TRBV20-1 and TRBJ1-2; the D is unclear. Trimming shortened V by 5 bases and J by 4 bases, and 8 bases separated the two germline ends. Germline values: CDR1 DFQATT, CDR2 SNEGSKA (reference sequence). The CDR3 covers 11 residues.

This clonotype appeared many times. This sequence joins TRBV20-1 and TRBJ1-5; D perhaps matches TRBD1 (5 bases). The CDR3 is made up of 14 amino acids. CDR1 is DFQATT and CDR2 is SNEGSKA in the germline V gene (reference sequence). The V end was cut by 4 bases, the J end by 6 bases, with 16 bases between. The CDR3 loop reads CSATMGGIGQPQHF. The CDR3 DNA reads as TGCAGTGCTACTATGGGGGGAATAGGTCAGCCCCAGCATTTT.

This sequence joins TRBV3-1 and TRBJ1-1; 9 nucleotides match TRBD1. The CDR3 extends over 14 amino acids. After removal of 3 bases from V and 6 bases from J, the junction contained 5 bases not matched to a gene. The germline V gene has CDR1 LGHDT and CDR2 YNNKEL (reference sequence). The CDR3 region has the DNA TGTGCCAGCAGCCAGCGGACAGGGGCGGCTGAAGCTTTCTTT. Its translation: CASSQRTGAAEAFF.

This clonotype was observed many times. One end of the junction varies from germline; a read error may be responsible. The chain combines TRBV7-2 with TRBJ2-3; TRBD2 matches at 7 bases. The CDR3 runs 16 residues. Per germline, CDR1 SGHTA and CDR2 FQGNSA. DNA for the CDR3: TGTGCCAGCAGCTTAAATGGAGGAACTAGCGCAGATTCGCAGTATTTT. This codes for CASSLNGGTSADSQYF.

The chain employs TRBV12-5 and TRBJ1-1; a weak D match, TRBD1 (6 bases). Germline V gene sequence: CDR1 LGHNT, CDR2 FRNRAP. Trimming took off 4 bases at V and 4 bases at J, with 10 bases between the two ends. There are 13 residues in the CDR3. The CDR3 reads CASGSGQSTEAFF. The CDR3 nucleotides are TGTGCTAGTGGTTCCGGACAGAGCACTGAAGCTTTCTTT.

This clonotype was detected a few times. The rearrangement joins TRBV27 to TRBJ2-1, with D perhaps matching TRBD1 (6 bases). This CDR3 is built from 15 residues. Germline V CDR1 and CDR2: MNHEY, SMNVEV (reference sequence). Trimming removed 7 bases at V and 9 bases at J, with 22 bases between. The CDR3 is CASKWALGASGEQFF. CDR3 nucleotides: TGTGCCAGCAAATGGGCACTGGGGGCCTCGGGTGAGCAGTTCTTC.

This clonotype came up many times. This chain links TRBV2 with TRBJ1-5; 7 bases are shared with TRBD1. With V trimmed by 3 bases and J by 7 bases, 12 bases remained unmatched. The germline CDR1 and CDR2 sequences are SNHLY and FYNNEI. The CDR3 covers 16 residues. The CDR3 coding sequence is TGTGCCAGCAGTGAGGTCGTCCGGGACAGAGGACAGCCCCAGCATTTT. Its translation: CASSEVVRDRGQPQHF.

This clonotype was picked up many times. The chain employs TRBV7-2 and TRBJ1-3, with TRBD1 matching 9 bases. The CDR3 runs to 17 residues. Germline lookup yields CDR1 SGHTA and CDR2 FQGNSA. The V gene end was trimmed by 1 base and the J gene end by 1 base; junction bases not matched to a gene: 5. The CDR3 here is CASSLVGTGRSGNTIYF. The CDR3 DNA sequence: TGTGCCAGCAGCTTAGTAGGGACAGGGAGGTCTGGAAACACCATATATTTT.

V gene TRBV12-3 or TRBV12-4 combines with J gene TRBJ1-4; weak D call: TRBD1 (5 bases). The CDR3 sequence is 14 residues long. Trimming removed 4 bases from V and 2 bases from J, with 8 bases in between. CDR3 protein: CASSSRDTNEKLFF. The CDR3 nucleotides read TGTGCCAGCAGTTCCCGGGACACTAATGAAAAACTGTTTTTT.